This T cell receptor beta chain was sequenced in a study of early T cells in non-severe SARS-CoV-2 infection. In this sample, this clonotype turned up a few times. TCRdb called the 5' RACE reads again in MiXCR, with one record for every CDR3 protein. Of about 50,000 distinct CDR3 sequences detected, less than 6.5% appear once; the ten largest clones hold approximately 5.1%. The CDR3 runs 14 residues. V was pared by 6 bases and J by 0 bases, with 12 bases between. Germline V gene sequence: CDR1 MDHEN, CDR2 SYDVKM. The source of this sequence is an adult who was a healthcare worker with PCR-confirmed SARS-CoV-2 infection or an uninfected control (not recorded which). This sample comprised whole blood, obtained at baseline. The chain recombines TRBV28 with TRBJ2-7; D possibly uses TRBD1 or TRBD2 (5 bases each). The CDR3 region has the DNA TGTGCCAGCAGCACTCCAGGGACCTCCTACGAGCAGTACTTC. It specifies CASSTPGTSYEQYF.